What follows are 21 T cell receptor beta chains derived from one specimen sequenced in a study of blood T cell repertoires in COVID-19. Clones were sequenced by immunoSEQ multiplex PCR, and TCRdb holds only the in-frame ones, with some missing. The data hold 170,000 or so clones, with about 86% observed a single time. Source material: peripheral blood. These receptors came from a woman under 30 who had recovered from COVID-19.

V and J are TRBV6-1 and TRBJ1-3, with no clear D. CDR3 size: 15 residues. Trimming took 2 bases from V and 1 from J, leaving 9 bases between them. From germline, CDR1 is MNHNS and CDR2 SASEGT. The CDR3: CASSEQSRSGNTIYF. For the CDR3, the DNA is TGTGCCAGCAGTGAACAATCGAGATCTGGAAACACCATATATTTT.

V usage is TRBV13 and J usage is TRBJ1-1; 8 nucleotides align to TRBD1. Unmatched junction bases numbered 6, after V lost 5 bases and J lost 1 base. Germline V gives CDR1 PRHDT, CDR2 FYEKMQ (reference sequence). The CDR3 totals 15 residues. CDR3 in DNA: TGTGCCAGCAGCACCAACAGGGGGAGGAACACTGAAGCTTTCTTT. As protein: CASSTNRGRNTEAFF.

The rearrangement links TRBV4-1 to TRBJ1-4; 7 positions agree with TRBD1. The CDR3 covers 18 residues. V dropped 1 base and J dropped 4; count of bases not matched to a gene: 12. Germline lookup yields CDR1 MGHRA and CDR2 YSYEKL. The DNA for the CDR3 is TGCGCCAGCAGCCAAGTTGGTTTTCGGACAGGCTATAATGAAAAACTGTTTTTT. It codes for CASSQVGFRTGYNEKLFF.

This clone was detected a few times. The rearrangement uses TRBV7-2 and TRBJ2-2, with D possibly TRBD2 on 7 matching bases. This CDR3 has 15 residues. The V end was cut by 2 bases, the J end by 4 bases, with 11 bases between. Germline CDR1 reads SGHTA; CDR2 reads FQGNSA. The CDR3: CASSLLGGATGELFF. In DNA form, the CDR3 reads TGTGCCAGCAGCTTATTGGGGGGGGCCACCGGGGAGCTGTTTTTT. The full variable domain, its missing parts supplied by reference TRBV7-2 and TRBJ2-2, is GAGVSQSPSNKVTEKGKDVELRCDPISGHTALYWYRQSLGQGLEFLIYFQGNSAPDKSGLPSDRFSAERTGGSVSTLTIQRTQQEDSAVYLCASSLLGGATGELFFGEGSRLTVL.

This chain uses TRBV5-4 with TRBJ2-6, with 7 bases that match TRBD2. The germline gives CDR1 SGHNT, CDR2 YYREEE (reference sequence). This CDR3 has 18 residues. V was pared by 6 bases and J by 0 bases, with 12 bases of the junction left unmatched. DNA for the CDR3: TGTGCCAGCACCCAGTCGAGCGGGGTGGACTCTGGGGCCAACGTCCTGACTTTC. Translated, it gives CASTQSSGVDSGANVLTF.

V and J are TRBV9 and TRBJ2-1; 13 bases match TRBD2. Germline-derived CDR1 and CDR2 are SGDLS and YYNGEE. The CDR3 runs to 13 residues. With V trimmed by 3 bases and J by 12 bases, 3 bases remained unmatched. Here the CDR3 reads CASSGTSGSPQFF. The DNA for the CDR3 is TGTGCCAGCAGCGGGACTAGCGGGAGTCCGCAGTTCTTC.

This clone was found once. The V gene is TRBV30, the J gene TRBJ2-3, with 12 nucleotides matching TRBD2. V gave up 5 bases and J gave up 4 bases; unmatched junction bases: 13. Germline assignment: CDR1 GTSNPN and CDR2 SVGIG (reference sequence). The CDR3 has 17 amino acids. The CDR3 protein is CAWAGIGLAGGADTQYF. CDR3 sequence (DNA): TGTGCCTGGGCAGGGATCGGGCTAGCGGGAGGGGCAGATACGCAGTATTTT.

The chain is built from TRBV5-5 and TRBJ2-3; 10 positions agree with TRBD1. This CDR3 has 15 amino acids. Germline assignment: CDR1 SGHKS and CDR2 YYEKEE (reference sequence). The V segment lost 2 bases and the J segment 6 bases; nucleotides outside the gene matches: 6. The CDR3 protein is CASSLRGDRGDTQYF. The DNA for the CDR3 is TGTGCCAGCAGCTTACGAGGGGACAGGGGTGATACGCAGTATTTT.

The chain uses TRBV7-9 and TRBJ1-2, with D perhaps TRBD1 (6 bases). CDR1 and CDR2 (germline): SEHNR, FQNEAQ (reference sequence). The CDR3 spans 14 residues. V shed 2 bases and J shed 3 bases, with 10 bases lying between them. The CDR3 DNA reads as TGTGCCAGCAGCTTAAATCCAGGGGACTATGGCTACACCTTC. Protein sequence: CASSLNPGDYGYTF.

V is TRBV5-4 and J is TRBJ2-1, with D tentatively TRBD1 (6 bases). Germline-derived CDR1 and CDR2 are SGHNT and YYREEE (reference sequence). Trimming shortened V by 0 bases and J by 7 bases, and 8 bases separated the two germline ends. This CDR3 is 13 amino acids long. DNA of the CDR3: TGTGCCAGCAGCTTGGTGCAGGGGAATGAGCAGTTCTTC. As protein: CASSLVQGNEQFF.

Only one count was recorded for this clone. The gene calls are TRBV30 and TRBJ1-3; possibly TRBD1 for D (5 bases). The V gene lost 5 bases and the J gene lost 1 base, with 9 bases spanning the gap. The CDR3 is 13 amino acids. Germline V CDR1 and CDR2: GTSNPN, SVGIG (reference sequence). The CDR3 region has the DNA TGTGCCTGGGGACATGGATCTGGAAACACCATATATTTT. Protein: CAWGHGSGNTIYF.

The rearrangement joins TRBV12-3 or TRBV12-4 to TRBJ1-1; D unclear. The CDR3 is made up of 13 amino acids. V dropped 5 bases and J dropped 4 bases, with 11 bases sitting between them. The DNA of the CDR3 is TGTGCCAGCAGTCCCGGGTTGGTCACTGAAGCTTTCTTT. Translation gives CASSPGLVTEAFF.

The V gene is TRBV3-1 (or the pseudogene TRBV3-2), the J gene TRBJ2-5; possible D gene TRBD1, 7 bases. The V end lost 0 bases, the J end lost 5 bases, and 10 bases lay between the germline ends. CDR1 and CDR2 from the germline V gene are LGHDT and YNNKEL (reference sequence). The CDR3 length is 14 residues. This CDR3 reads CASSQEGGGETQYF. Written as DNA, the CDR3 is TGTGCCAGCAGCCAAGAAGGAGGGGGCGAGACCCAGTACTTC.

V is TRBV6-2 or TRBV6-3 and J is TRBJ1-1; unclear D gene. This CDR3 region has 18 residues. CDR1 is MNHEY and CDR2 is SVGEGT in the germline V gene. Trimming removed 2 bases from V and 5 bases from J, with 24 bases in between. In DNA form, the CDR3 reads TGTGCCAGCAGTTACAAATCAAAAAATAGTGGGGAGATAACTGAAGCTTTCTTT. It yields the protein CASSYKSKNSGEITEAFF.

The V and J genes are TRBV18 and TRBJ1-6; 7 nucleotides line up with TRBD1. Germline V CDR1 and CDR2: KGHSH, LQKENI. The V segment lost 2 bases and the J segment 10 bases; nucleotides outside the gene matches: 8. This CDR3 has 15 amino acids. The CDR3 here is CASSPEDRVGSPLHF. The CDR3 DNA is TGTGCCAGCTCACCAGAAGACAGGGTCGGATCACCCCTCCACTTT.

The V gene is TRBV6-2 or TRBV6-3, the J gene TRBJ1-2, with a tentative D call TRBD1 (6 bases). Germline V CDR1 and CDR2: MNHEY, SVGEGT. V was cut by 6 bases and J by 8 bases, with 10 bases left in between. The CDR3 runs 11 residues. The chain's CDR3 is CASSQGRGYTF. CDR3 DNA: TGTGCCAGCAGCCAGGGGAGGGGCTACACCTTC.

The V gene is TRBV12-3 or TRBV12-4, the J gene TRBJ1-2; 8 nucleotides line up with TRBD1. The CDR3 is made up of 13 amino acids. The junction had 3 bases not matched to a gene; V was cut back by 2 bases and J by 7 bases. The CDR3 here is CASSLTGGGGYTF. CDR3 DNA: TGTGCCAGCAGTTTAACAGGGGGAGGTGGCTACACCTTC.

The J gene is TRBJ2-3, the V gene TRBV29-1; no clear D gene. The CDR3 totals 14 residues. Between the trimmed V and J ends, which lost 1 base and 1 base, there was a span of 9 bases. Germline V lookup: CDR1 SQVTM, CDR2 ANQGSEA. In DNA, the CDR3 is TGCAGCGTTGAAGGATGGCTGGGCACAGATACGCAGTATTTT. It encodes CSVEGWLGTDTQYF.

The J gene is TRBJ1-5, the V gene TRBV4-3, with D uncertain. Germline CDR1 reads LGHNA; CDR2 reads YSLEER. This CDR3 spans 16 amino acids. V gave up 0 bases and J gave up 0 bases, with 9 bases separating them. The CDR3 DNA reads TGCGCCAGCAGCCAAGAGGCCGGGAATAGCAATCAGCCCCAGCATTTT. It specifies CASSQEAGNSNQPQHF.

The chain recombines TRBV5-1 with TRBJ2-1, with D possibly being TRBD1 (6 bases). CDR1 SGHRS and CDR2 YFSETQ come from the germline V gene. CDR3 size: 14 residues. V gave up 4 bases and J gave up 8 bases, with 16 bases separating them. The CDR3, as DNA: TGCGCCAGCAGCCCCTGGGACATCCCCGATGAGCAGTTCTTC. It codes for CASSPWDIPDEQFF. The full variable domain, its missing parts supplied by reference TRBV5-1 and TRBJ2-1, is KAGVTQTPRYLIKTRGQQVTLSCSPISGHRSVSWYQQTPGQGLQFLFEYFSETQRNKGNFPGRFSGRQFSNSRSEMNVSTLELGDSALYLCASSPWDIPDEQFFGPGTRLTVL.

This sequence joins TRBV19 and TRBJ1-5; D might be TRBD1 (5 bases). The CDR3 is made up of 15 amino acids. Germline CDR1 LNHDA, CDR2 SQIVND (reference sequence). Trimming shortened V by 6 bases and J by 1 base, and 13 bases separated the two germline ends. CDR3 nucleotide sequence: TGTGCCAGTAGACCTCGGGGGGGGAGCAATCAGCCCCAGCATTTT. Translated, it gives CASRPRGGSNQPQHF.